This TCR beta chain was documented in a study of blood T cell repertoires in COVID-19. Study information: The United States, Italy and Spain supplied acute and convalescent COVID-19 samples. From T cells, B-cell-depleted T cells, or PBMCs came the material, which was cDNA or gDNA.

Profiling relied on immunoSEQ multiplex PCR, and the TCRdb table lists in-frame clones only, not all of them. The sample contains 350,000 to 400,000 clones, roughly 90% of which appear only once. Trimming removed 1 base from V and 3 bases from J, with 12 bases in between. The CDR3 extends over 16 amino acids. Germline V lookup: CDR1 SGHAT, CDR2 FQNNGV. Seattle cases were enrolled at active infection and followed longitudinally. The gene calls are TRBV11-2 and TRBJ2-2; D might be TRBD1 (7 bases). This receptor was identified in a woman aged 30 to 39 with COVID-19, enrolled during active disease. What was sequenced was peripheral blood. CDR3 nucleotide sequence: TGTGCCAGCAGCTTAGTAGGCAGGGGGGACACCGGGGAGCTGTTTTTT. Its translation is CASSLVGRGDTGELFF.